This T cell receptor beta chain is drawn from a study of T cells after yellow fever vaccination. General study points: After the booster, over 95% of CD4 and 88% of CD8 primary-response clones were re-detected. Bulk-population clonotypes that are abundant could appear as contaminants in FACS-sorted repertoires.

Trimming took 3 bases from V and 1 from J, leaving 9 bases between them. Germline values: CDR1 WNHNN, CDR2 SYGVQD (reference sequence). CDR3 length: 14 residues. This clonotype was seen a few times. Its target is not known. Researchers made TCR cDNA using 5'RACE template switching, and this step added a universal primer site and UMIs. One entry per CDR3 protein results from TCRdb running MiXCR on the 5' RACE reads. The sample holds some 600,000 distinct CDR3 sequences, around an eighth seen once. V is TRBV10-1 and J is TRBJ1-1; D uncertain. The receptor was isolated from a man under 40 who received the YFV17D yellow fever vaccine. This material consisted of PBMCs, taken on the day of the yellow fever booster vaccination. The CDR3 sequence: CASSDSQENTEAFF. CDR3 coding DNA: TGCGCCAGCAGTGATAGCCAGGAGAACACTGAAGCTTTCTTT.